These T cell receptor beta chains were read from a single sample in a study of a mutant IDH1 vaccine in newly diagnosed glioma. TCRdb's copy holds only in-frame clones and misses some; the assay was immunoSEQ multiplex PCR. The sample carries about 98,000 clones, 85% to 90% recorded once. This specimen consisted of PBMCs, obtained from a glioma patient treated with radiotherapy, temozolomide or both. The receptors shown here come from a woman aged 45-65 years with glioma. CDR3s include the opening cysteine and the closing phenylalanine or tryptophan. A D gene is named only where the DNA matches it firmly. Clone size is shown for a subset of rows, as once, few, many or a class of expanded clone.

TRBJ2-1 TRBV9 - 14 few CASSVAGNSWEQFF TGTGCCAGCAGCGTAGCGGGGAACAGTTGGGAGCAGTTCTTC
TRBJ2-1 TRBV6-4 - 13 - CASRKEGYNEQFF TGTGCCAGCAGGAAGGAGGGCTACAATGAGCAGTTCTTC
TRBJ2-1 TRBV9 TRBD2 16 - CASSVEERDSYNEQFF TGTGCCAGCAGCGTAGAGGAGCGGGATTCCTACAATGAGCAGTTCTTC
TRBJ1-4 TRBV7-9 - 14 - CASSLGQGREKLFF TGTGCCAGCAGCTTAGGCCAGGGCCGAGAAAAACTGTTTTTT
TRBJ2-7 TRBV28 TRBD1 14 - CASSRGIGFYEQYF TGTGCCAGCAGCAGGGGGATTGGTTTCTACGAGCAGTACTTC
TRBJ2-1 TRBV7-5 - 17 once CARSLSRGLRPHNEQFF TGTGCCAGAAGCTTAAGTAGGGGACTCCGGCCCCACAATGAGCAGTTCTTC
TRBJ2-5 TRBV5-1 - 14 - CASSLDRAGETQYF TGCGCCAGCAGCTTGGACAGGGCCGGGGAGACCCAGTACTTC
TRBJ1-5 TRBV19 - 16 few CASSITSGTGDQPQHF TGTGCCAGTAGTATAACCTCCGGGACTGGGGATCAGCCCCAGCATTTT
TRBJ2-3 TRBV29-1 - 15 - CSVEGLGGGTDTQYF TGCAGCGTGGAAGGGTTAGGGGGGGGCACAGATACGCAGTATTTT
TRBJ2-7 TRBV2 - 13 few CASSARVTYEQYF TGTGCCAGCAGTGCGAGGGTTACCTACGAGCAGTACTTC
TRBJ1-5 TRBV4-1 - 17 - CASSQGESGQGNQPQHF TGCGCCAGCAGCCAAGGTGAATCTGGGCAGGGCAATCAGCCCCAGCATTTT
TRBJ2-1 TRBV27 - 11 - CASRIYNEQFF TGTGCCAGCAGAATCTACAATGAGCAGTTCTTC
TRBJ1-1 TRBV5-5 - 16 - CASSLGIGRLNTEAFF TGTGCCAGCAGCTTGGGGATAGGCAGGCTGAACACTGAAGCTTTCTTT
TRBJ2-4 TRBV5-1 TRBD1 15 - CASSPGQGASNIQYF TGCGCCAGCAGCCCGGGACAGGGGGCAAGTAACATTCAGTACTTC
TRBJ1-4 TRBV10-3 - 16 - CAISDQDSSTNEKLFF TGTGCCATCAGTGATCAGGACAGTTCAACTAATGAAAAACTGTTTTTT
TRBJ1-5 TRBV2 - 12 - CASSRESQPQHF TGTGCCAGCAGTAGGGAGAGTCAGCCCCAGCATTTT
TRBJ1-1 TRBV19 - 15 - CASTFGDSGRTEAFF TGTGCCAGTACGTTCGGCGACTCAGGTCGCACTGAAGCTTTCTTT
TRBJ2-2 TRBV30 - 15 once CAWSITGVDTGELFF TGTGCCTGGAGTATAACGGGAGTTGACACCGGGGAGCTGTTTTTT
TRBJ2-5 TRBV25-1 - 14 - CASSECCREETQYF TGTGCCAGCAGTGAATGTTGCAGAGAAGAGACCCAGTACTTC
TRBJ2-7 TRBV28 TRBD1 16 - CASSAVPGQGAYEQYF TGTGCCAGCAGTGCTGTTCCGGGACAGGGAGCCTACGAGCAGTACTTC
TRBJ2-7 TRBV7-9 - 15 - CASSLVGRSSYEQYF TGTGCCAGCAGCTTAGTGGGCCGGAGCTCCTACGAGCAGTACTTC
TRBJ2-3 TRBV30 - 13 once CAWSSKLGAAQYF TGTGCCTGGAGTAGTAAACTAGGGGCGGCGCAGTATTTT
TRBJ2-5 TRBV5-1 TRBD2 14 - CASSGGEDGETQYF TGCGCCAGCAGCGGGGGGGAGGACGGAGAGACCCAGTACTTC
TRBJ2-5 TRBV7-2 TRBD2 16 - CASSLNSGRAGETQYF TGTGCCAGCAGCTTAAATAGCGGGAGGGCCGGTGAGACCCAGTACTTC
TRBJ1-5 TRBV27 - 13 - CASSLSWGQPQHF TGTGCCAGCAGTTTATCGTGGGGACAGCCCCAGCATTTT
TRBJ1-1 TRBV19 - 14 - CASSTPTVNTEAFF TGTGCCAGTAGTACTCCGACAGTGAACACTGAAGCTTTCTTT
TRBJ2-5 TRBV18 TRBD1 14 - CASSPQGQQETQYF TGTGCCAGCTCACCCCAGGGACAGCAAGAGACCCAGTACTTC
TRBJ1-2 TRBV28 TRBD1 16 - CASSLGTGTIGYGYTF TGTGCCAGCAGTTTGGGGACAGGGACAATAGGGTATGGCTACACCTTC
TRBJ2-7 TRBV9 - 15 - CASSPRGSVVSEQYF TGTGCCAGCAGCCCGCGGGGTAGCGTAGTATCCGAGCAGTACTTC
TRBJ1-1 TRBV18 TRBD1 15 - CASSPAGQGYTEAFF TGTGCCAGCTCACCAGCGGGACAGGGATACACTGAAGCTTTCTTT
TRBJ1-1 TRBV27 - 13 - CASSFGIGAEAFF TGTGCCAGCAGTTTTGGTATCGGAGCTGAAGCTTTCTTT
TRBJ2-1 TRBV28 TRBD1 15 - CASSTPGTGRNEQFF TGTGCCAGCAGCACTCCCGGGACAGGTCGGAATGAGCAGTTCTTC
TRBJ1-4 TRBV4-1 - 16 - CASSLRAGGTNEKLFF TGCGCCAGCAGCCTTAGAGCGGGGGGCACTAATGAAAAACTGTTTTTT
TRBJ2-7 TRBV29-1 - 11 once CSVGASYEQYF TGCAGCGTCGGGGCTTCCTACGAGCAGTACTTC
TRBJ1-6 TRBV18 - 15 - CASSPSVGYNSPLHF TGTGCCAGCTCTCCCTCGGTAGGCTATAATTCACCCCTCCACTTT
TRBJ1-1 TRBV5-1 TRBD1 14 - CASSSGQKNTEAFF TGCGCCAGCAGCTCGGGACAGAAGAACACTGAAGCTTTCTTT
TRBJ2-2 TRBV28 - 14 once CASSLGVHVGELFF TGTGCCAGCAGTTTAGGAGTGCATGTCGGGGAGCTGTTTTTT
TRBJ1-2 TRBV2 - 14 - CASNRDRGAWGYTF TGTGCCAGCAATAGAGACAGAGGGGCTTGGGGCTACACCTTC
TRBJ1-3 TRBV6-5 - 14 - CASSYSGSRNTIYF TGTGCCAGCAGTTACTCCGGGAGTAGAAACACCATATATTTT
TRBJ2-3 TRBV7-8 - 14 - CASSFKTGTDTQYF TGTGCCAGCAGCTTTAAGACTGGCACAGATACGCAGTATTTT
TRBJ1-2 TRBV27 - 11 - CASRSGAGYTF TGTGCCAGCCGCTCCGGGGCTGGCTACACCTTC
TRBJ2-7 TRBV30 - 15 - CAWSLTGPGRDEQYF TGTGCCTGGAGTCTGACAGGGCCCGGGAGGGACGAGCAGTACTTC
TRBJ2-3 TRBV5-4 - 15 - CASSSPTRNTDTQYF TGTGCCAGCAGCTCCCCTACGCGGAACACAGATACGCAGTATTTT
TRBJ2-1 TRBV9 - 15 - CASSVTDSSYNEQFF TGTGCCAGCAGCGTGACGGACAGCTCCTACAATGAGCAGTTCTTC
TRBJ2-7 TRBV28 - 16 - CASSFGTRERRNEQYF TGTGCCAGCAGTTTTGGCACGAGGGAGAGGAGAAACGAGCAGTACTTC
TRBJ2-3 TRBV9 - 15 few CASSEAPSFGDTQYF TGTGCCAGCAGCGAGGCCCCAAGTTTTGGAGATACGCAGTATTTT
TRBJ2-3 TRBV19 - 15 - CASSTPERGTDTQYF TGTGCCAGTAGTACGCCTGAGCGGGGCACAGATACGCAGTATTTT